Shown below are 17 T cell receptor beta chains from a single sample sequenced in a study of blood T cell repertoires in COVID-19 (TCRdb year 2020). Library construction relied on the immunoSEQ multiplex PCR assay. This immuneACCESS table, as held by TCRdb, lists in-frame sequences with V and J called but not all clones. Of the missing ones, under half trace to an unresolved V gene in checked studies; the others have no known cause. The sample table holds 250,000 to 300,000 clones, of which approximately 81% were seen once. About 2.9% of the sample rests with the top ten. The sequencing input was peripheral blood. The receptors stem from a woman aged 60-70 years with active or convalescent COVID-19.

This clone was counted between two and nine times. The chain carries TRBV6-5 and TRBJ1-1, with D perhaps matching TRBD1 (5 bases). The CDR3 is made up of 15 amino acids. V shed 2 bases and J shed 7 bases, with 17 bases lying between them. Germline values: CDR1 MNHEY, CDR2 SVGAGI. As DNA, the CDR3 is TGTGCCAGCAGTTACGGCGGGGGGATAGGCGATGAAGCTTTCTTT. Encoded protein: CASSYGGGIGDEAFF.

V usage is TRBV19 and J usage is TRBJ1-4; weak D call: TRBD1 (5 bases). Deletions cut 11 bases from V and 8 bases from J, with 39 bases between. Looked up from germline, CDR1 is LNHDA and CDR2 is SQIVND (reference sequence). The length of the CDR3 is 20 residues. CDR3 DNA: TGTGCCCCCTACCAGGGACGGGGGTGGAGATTTCTAGAGAGTTACGAAAAACTGTTTTTT. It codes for CAPYQGRGWRFLESYEKLFF. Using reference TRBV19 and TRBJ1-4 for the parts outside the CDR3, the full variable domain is DGGITQSPKYLFRKEGQNVTLSCEQNLNHDAMYWYRQDPGQGLRLIYYSQIVNDFQKGDIAEGYSVSREKKESFPLTVTSAQKNPTAFYLCAPYQGRGWRFLESYEKLFFGSGTQLSVL.

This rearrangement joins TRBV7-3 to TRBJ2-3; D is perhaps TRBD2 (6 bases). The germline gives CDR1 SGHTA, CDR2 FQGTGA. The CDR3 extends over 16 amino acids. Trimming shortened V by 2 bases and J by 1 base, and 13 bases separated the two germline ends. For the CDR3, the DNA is TGTGCCAGCAGCTTACATAACGGGGGAGGCACAGATACGCAGTATTTT. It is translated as CASSLHNGGGTDTQYF.

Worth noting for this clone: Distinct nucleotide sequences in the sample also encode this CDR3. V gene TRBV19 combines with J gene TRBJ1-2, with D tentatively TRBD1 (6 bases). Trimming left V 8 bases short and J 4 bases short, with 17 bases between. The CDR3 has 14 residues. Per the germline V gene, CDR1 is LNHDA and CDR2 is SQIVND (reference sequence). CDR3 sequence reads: CASLRDTQAYGYTF. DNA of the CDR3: TGTGCCAGTCTCCGGGACACCCAAGCCTATGGCTACACCTTC.

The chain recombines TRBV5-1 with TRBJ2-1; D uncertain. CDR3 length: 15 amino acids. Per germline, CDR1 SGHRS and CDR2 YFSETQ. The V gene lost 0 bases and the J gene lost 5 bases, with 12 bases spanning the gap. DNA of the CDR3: TGCGCCAGCAGCTTGGCTCGGTACGAGGACAATGAGCAGTTCTTC. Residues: CASSLARYEDNEQFF.

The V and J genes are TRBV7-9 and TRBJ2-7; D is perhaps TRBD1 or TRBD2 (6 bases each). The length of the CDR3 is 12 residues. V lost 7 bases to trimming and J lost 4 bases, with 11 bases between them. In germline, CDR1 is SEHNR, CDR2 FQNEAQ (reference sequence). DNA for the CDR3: TGTGCCAGCACCGGGGGCCAATACGAGCAGTACTTC. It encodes CASTGGQYEQYF.

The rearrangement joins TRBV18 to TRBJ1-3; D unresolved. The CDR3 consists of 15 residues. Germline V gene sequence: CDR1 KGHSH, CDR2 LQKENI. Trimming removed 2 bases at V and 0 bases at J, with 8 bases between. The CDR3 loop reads CASSPYSDSGNTIYF. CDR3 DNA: TGTGCCAGCTCACCATACAGTGACTCTGGAAACACCATATATTTT.

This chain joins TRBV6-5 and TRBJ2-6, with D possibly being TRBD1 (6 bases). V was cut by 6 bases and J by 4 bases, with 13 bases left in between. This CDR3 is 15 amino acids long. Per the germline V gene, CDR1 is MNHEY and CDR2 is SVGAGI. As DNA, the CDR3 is TGTGCCAGCAGATTTACAGGGCCCGGGGCCAACGTCCTGACTTTC. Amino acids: CASRFTGPGANVLTF.

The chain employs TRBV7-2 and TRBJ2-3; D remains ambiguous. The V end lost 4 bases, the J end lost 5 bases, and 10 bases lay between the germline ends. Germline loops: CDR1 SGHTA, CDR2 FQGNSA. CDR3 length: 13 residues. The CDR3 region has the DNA TGTGCCAGCAGCTCAGAACCCCGAGATACGCAGTATTTT. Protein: CASSSEPRDTQYF.

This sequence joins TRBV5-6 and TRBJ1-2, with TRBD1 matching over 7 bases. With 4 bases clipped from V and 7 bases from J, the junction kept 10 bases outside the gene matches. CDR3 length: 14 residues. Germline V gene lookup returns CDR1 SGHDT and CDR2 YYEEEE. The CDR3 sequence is CASSLDLHRGGYTF. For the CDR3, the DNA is TGTGCCAGCAGCCTGGACCTCCACAGGGGTGGCTACACCTTC.

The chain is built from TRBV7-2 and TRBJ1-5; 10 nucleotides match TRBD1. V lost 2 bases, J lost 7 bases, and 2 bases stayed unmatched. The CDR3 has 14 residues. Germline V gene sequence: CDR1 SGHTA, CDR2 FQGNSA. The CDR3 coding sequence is TGTGCCAGCAGCTTATCGGGACAGGGGCAGCCCCAGCATTTT. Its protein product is CASSLSGQGQPQHF.

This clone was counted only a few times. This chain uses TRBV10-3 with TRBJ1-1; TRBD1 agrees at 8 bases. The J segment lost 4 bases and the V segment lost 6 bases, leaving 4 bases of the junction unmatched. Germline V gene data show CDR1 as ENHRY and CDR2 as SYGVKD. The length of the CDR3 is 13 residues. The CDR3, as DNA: TGTGCCATCAGCGCAACAGGGGGCACTGAAGCTTTCTTT. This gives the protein CAISATGGTEAFF.

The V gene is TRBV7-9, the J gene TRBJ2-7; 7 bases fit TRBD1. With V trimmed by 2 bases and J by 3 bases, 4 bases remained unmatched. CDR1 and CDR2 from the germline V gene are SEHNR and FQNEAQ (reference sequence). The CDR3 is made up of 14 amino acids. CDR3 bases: TGTGCCAGCAGCTTAAGTGACAGGGTCTACGAGCAGTACTTC. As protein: CASSLSDRVYEQYF.

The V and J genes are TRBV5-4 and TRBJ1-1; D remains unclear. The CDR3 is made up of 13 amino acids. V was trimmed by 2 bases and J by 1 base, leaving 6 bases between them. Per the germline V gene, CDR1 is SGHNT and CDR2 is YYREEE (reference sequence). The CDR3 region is CASSFSKNTEAFF. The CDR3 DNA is TGTGCCAGCAGCTTTTCCAAGAACACTGAAGCTTTCTTT.

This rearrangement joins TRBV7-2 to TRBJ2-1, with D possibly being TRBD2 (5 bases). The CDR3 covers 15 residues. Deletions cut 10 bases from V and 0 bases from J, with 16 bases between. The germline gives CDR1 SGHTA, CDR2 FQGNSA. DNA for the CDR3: TGTGCCACCGGCCCGCGGGTGAGCTCCTACAATGAGCAGTTCTTC. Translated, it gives CATGPRVSSYNEQFF.

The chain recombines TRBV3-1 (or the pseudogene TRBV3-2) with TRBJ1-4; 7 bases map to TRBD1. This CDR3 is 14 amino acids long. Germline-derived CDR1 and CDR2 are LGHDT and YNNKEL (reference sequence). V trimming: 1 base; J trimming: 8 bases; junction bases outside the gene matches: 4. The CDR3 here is CASSQGDRDEKLFF. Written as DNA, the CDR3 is TGTGCCAGCAGCCAAGGAGACAGGGACGAAAAACTGTTTTTT.

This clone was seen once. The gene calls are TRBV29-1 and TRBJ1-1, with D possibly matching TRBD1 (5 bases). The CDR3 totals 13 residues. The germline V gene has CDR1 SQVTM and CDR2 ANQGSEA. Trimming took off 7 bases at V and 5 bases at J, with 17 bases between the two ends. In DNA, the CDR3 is TGCAGCGCCTGTAGGTCCCAGGGTACTGAAGCTTTCTTT. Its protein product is CSACRSQGTEAFF. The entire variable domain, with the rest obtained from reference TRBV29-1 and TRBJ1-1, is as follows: SAVISQKPSRDICQRGTSLTIQCQVDSQVTMMFWYRQQPGQSLTLIATANQGSEATYESGFVIDKFPISRPNLTFSTLTVSNMSPEDSSIYLCSACRSQGTEAFFGQGTRLTVV.